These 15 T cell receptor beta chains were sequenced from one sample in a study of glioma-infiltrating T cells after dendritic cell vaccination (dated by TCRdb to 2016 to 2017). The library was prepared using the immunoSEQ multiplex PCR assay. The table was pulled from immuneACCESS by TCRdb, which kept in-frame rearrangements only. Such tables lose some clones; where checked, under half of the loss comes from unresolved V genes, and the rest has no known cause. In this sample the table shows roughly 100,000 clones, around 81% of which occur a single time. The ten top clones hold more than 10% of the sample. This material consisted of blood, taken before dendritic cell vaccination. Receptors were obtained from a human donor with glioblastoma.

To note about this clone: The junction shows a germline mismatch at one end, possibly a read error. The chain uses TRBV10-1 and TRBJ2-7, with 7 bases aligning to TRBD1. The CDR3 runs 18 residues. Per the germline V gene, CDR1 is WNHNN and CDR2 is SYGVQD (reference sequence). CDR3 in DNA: TGCGCCAGCGGTGACACAGGGGAACGAGGGGCCTATCACTACGAGCAGTACTTC. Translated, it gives CASGDTGERGAYHYEQYF.

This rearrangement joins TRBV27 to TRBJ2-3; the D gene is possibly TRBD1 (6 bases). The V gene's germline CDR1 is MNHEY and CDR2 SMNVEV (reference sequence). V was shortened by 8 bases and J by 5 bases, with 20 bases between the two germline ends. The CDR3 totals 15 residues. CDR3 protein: CASSYEGDPEDTQYF. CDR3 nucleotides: TGTGCCAGCTCCTACGAGGGGGATCCGGAAGATACGCAGTATTTT.

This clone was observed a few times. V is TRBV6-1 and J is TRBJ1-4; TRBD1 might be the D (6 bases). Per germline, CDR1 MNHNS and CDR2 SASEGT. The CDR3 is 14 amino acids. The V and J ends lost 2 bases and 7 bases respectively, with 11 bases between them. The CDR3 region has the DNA TGTGCCAGCAGTGAATATGAGGACAGTGAAAAACTGTTTTTT. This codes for CASSEYEDSEKLFF.

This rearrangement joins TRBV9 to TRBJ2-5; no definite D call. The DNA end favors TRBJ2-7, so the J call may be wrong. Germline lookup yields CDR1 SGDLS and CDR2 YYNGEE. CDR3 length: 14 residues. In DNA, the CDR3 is TGTGCCAGCAGCGCGGCGGCGTCTACCTACGAGCAGTACTTC. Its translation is CASSAAASTYEQYF.

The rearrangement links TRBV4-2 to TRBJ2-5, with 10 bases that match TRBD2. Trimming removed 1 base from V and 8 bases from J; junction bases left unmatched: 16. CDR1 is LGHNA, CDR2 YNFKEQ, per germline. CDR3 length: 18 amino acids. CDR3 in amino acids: CASSQVEGKRGGSKTQYF. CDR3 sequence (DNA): TGTGCCAGCAGCCAAGTAGAAGGAAAGCGGGGGGGCAGTAAAACCCAGTACTTC.

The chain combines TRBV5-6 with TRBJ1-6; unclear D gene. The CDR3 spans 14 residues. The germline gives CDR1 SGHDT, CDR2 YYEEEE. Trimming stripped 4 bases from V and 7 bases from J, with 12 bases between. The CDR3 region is CASSPSSANSPLHF. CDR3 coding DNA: TGTGCCAGCAGCCCGAGTAGTGCGAATTCACCCCTCCACTTT. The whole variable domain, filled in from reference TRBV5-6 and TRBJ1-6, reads DAGVTQSPTHLIKTRGQQVTLRCSPKSGHDTVSWYQQALGQGPQFIFQYYEEEERQRGNFPDRFSGHQFPNYSSELNVNALLLGDSALYLCASSPSSANSPLHFGNGTRLTVT.

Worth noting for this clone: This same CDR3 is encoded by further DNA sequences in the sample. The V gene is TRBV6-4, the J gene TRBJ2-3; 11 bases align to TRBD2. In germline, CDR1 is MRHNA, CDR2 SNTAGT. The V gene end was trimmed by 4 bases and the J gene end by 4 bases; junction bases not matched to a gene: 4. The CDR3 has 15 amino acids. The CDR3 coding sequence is TGTGCCAGCAGTGGCACTAGCGGGGGCCCAGATACGCAGTATTTT. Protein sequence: CASSGTSGGPDTQYF.

The CDR3 loop reads CASSQYRGSSYEQYF. The CDR3 bases are TGTGCCAGCAGCCAATACAGGGGGAGCTCCTACGAGCAGTACTTC. This chain joins TRBV7-2 and TRBJ2-7; 8 positions agree with TRBD1. After removal of 5 bases from V and 0 bases from J, the junction contained 6 bases not matched to a gene. The CDR3 runs 15 residues. CDR1 and CDR2 (germline): SGHTA, FQGNSA.

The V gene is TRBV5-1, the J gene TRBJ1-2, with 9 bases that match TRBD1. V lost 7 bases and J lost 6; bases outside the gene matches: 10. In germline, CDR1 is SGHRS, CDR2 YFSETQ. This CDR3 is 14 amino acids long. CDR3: CASARDRADNGYTF. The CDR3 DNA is TGCGCCAGCGCCCGGGACAGGGCGGATAATGGCTACACCTTC.

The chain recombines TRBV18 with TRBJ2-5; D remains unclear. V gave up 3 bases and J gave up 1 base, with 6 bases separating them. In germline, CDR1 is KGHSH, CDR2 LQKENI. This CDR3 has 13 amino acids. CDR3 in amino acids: CASSPASQETQYF. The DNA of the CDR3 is TGTGCCAGCTCACCGGCTTCCCAAGAGACCCAGTACTTC.

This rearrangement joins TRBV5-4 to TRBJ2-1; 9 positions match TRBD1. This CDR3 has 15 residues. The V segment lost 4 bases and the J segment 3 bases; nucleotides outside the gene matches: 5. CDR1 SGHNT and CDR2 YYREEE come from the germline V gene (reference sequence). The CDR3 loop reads CASSPGQGNYNEQFF. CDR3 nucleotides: TGTGCCAGCAGCCCCGGACAGGGGAACTACAATGAGCAGTTCTTC.

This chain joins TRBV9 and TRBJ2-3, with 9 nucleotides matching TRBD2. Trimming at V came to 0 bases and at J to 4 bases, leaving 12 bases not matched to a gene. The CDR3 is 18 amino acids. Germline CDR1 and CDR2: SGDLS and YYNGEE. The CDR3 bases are TGTGCCAGCAGCGTAGGATTAAGGTCTAGCGGGGAACCAGATACGCAGTATTTT. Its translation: CASSVGLRSSGEPDTQYF.

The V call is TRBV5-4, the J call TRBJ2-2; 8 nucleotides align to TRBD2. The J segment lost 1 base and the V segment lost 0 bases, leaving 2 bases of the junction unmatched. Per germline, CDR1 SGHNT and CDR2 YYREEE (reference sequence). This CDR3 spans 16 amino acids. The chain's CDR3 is CASSLEAGENTGELFF. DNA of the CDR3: TGTGCCAGCAGCTTGGAAGCGGGGGAGAACACCGGGGAGCTGTTTTTT.

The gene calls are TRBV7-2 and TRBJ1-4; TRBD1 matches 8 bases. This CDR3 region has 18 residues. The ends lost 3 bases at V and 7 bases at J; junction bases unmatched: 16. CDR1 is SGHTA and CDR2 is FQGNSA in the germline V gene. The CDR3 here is CASSFGKDRGRDAEKLFF. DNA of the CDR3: TGTGCCAGCAGCTTCGGCAAAGACAGGGGACGAGATGCTGAAAAACTGTTTTTT.

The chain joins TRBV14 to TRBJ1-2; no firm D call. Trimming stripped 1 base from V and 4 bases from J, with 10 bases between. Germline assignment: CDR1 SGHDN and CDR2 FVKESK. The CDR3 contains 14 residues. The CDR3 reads CASSQVGELYGYTF. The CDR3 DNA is TGTGCCAGCAGCCAAGTGGGCGAGCTCTATGGCTACACCTTC.